Below are 32 T cell receptor beta chains sequenced from a single sample in a study of cytomegalovirus exposure and HLA in healthy donors. Use of 60 Vbeta and 13 Jbeta primers characterized the PCR. The data were produced by immunoSEQ multiplex PCR, yet TCRdb's version contains in-frame clones alone and is incomplete. The sample holds fewer than 85,000 clones, approximately 77% seen once. What was sequenced was PBMCs. Receptors were obtained from a woman in her forties in good health and CMV-seropositive.

The rearrangement links TRBV28 to TRBJ2-1, with 7 bases identical to TRBD1. In germline, CDR1 is MDHEN, CDR2 SYDVKM. The CDR3 is 13 residues long. Trimming took 3 bases from V and 9 from J; bases not matched to a gene: 5. The CDR3 here is CASSFRGSVEQFF. The CDR3 DNA reads TGTGCCAGCAGTTTCAGGGGGTCCGTTGAGCAGTTCTTC.

This chain uses TRBV6-5 with TRBJ1-2, with TRBD1 as a possible D gene (5 bases). The ends were cut back, 2 bases at V and 1 base at J, with 8 bases in the middle. Per the germline V gene, CDR1 is MNHEY and CDR2 is SVGAGI. The CDR3 is 14 residues long. The CDR3 here is CASSYGAVNYGYTF. The CDR3 nucleotides read TGTGCCAGCAGTTACGGGGCAGTTAACTATGGCTACACCTTC.

The J gene is TRBJ1-3, the V gene TRBV2; D call uncertain. The CDR3 contains 16 residues. Trimming shortened V by 2 bases and J by 0 bases, and 11 bases separated the two germline ends. Germline CDR1 SNHLY, CDR2 FYNNEI. DNA of the CDR3: TGTGCCAGCAGTGAATCGAAAGCACTCTCTGGAAACACCATATATTTT. Protein sequence: CASSESKALSGNTIYF.

The chain employs TRBV2 and TRBJ1-5, with a possible D match to TRBD1 (5 bases). CDR1 and CDR2 from the germline V gene are SNHLY and FYNNEI. This CDR3 has 15 amino acids. Trimming shortened V by 6 bases and J by 2 bases, and 14 bases separated the two germline ends. The CDR3 sequence is CASSANRMGNQPQHF. For the CDR3, the DNA is TGTGCCAGCAGCGCAAACAGGATGGGCAATCAGCCCCAGCATTTT.

This clone was detected only a few times. This chain links TRBV19 with TRBJ1-1; TRBD1 aligns across 7 bases. J lost 1 base, V lost 5 bases, and 4 bases had no gene match. This CDR3 comprises 14 residues. Germline assignment: CDR1 LNHDA and CDR2 SQIVND (reference sequence). The CDR3 nucleotides read TGTGCCAGTAGTGTGGGACAGTCGAACACTGAAGCTTTCTTT. Its protein product is CASSVGQSNTEAFF. The full variable domain, its missing parts supplied by reference TRBV19 and TRBJ1-1, is DGGITQSPKYLFRKEGQNVTLSCEQNLNHDAMYWYRQDPGQGLRLIYYSQIVNDFQKGDIAEGYSVSREKKESFPLTVTSAQKNPTAFYLCASSVGQSNTEAFFGQGTRLTVV.

The rearrangement uses TRBV28 and TRBJ1-5, with a tentative D call TRBD1 (6 bases). V lost 7 bases and J lost 3, with 10 bases in between. CDR1 is MDHEN and CDR2 is SYDVKM in the germline V gene. This CDR3 region has 13 residues. The DNA for the CDR3 is TGTGCCAGCAATAGGGACAACAATCAGCCCCAGCATTTT. It encodes CASNRDNNQPQHF. Full variable domain (missing parts from reference TRBV28 and TRBJ1-5): DVKVTQSSRYLVKRTGEKVFLECVQDMDHENMFWYRQDPGLGLRLIYFSYDVKMKEKGDIPEGYSVSREKKERFSLILESASTNQTSMYLCASNRDNNQPQHFGDGTRLSIL.

V is TRBV10-2 and J is TRBJ1-5, with D maybe TRBD1 (6 bases). Per the germline V gene, CDR1 is WSHSY and CDR2 is SAAADI. The length of the CDR3 is 16 residues. V was pared by 6 bases and J by 5 bases, with 20 bases between. CDR3 in amino acids: CASSRLGGGGDQPQHF. Here the CDR3 DNA reads TGCGCCAGCAGCCGGTTAGGGGGGGGCGGGGATCAGCCCCAGCATTTT.

The chain couples TRBV7-8 to TRBJ1-1; D is perhaps TRBD1 (6 bases). Trimming left V 5 bases short and J 0 bases short, with 10 bases between. The germline CDR1 and CDR2 sequences are SGHVS and FQNEAQ. This CDR3 is built from 14 residues. DNA for the CDR3: TGTGCCAGCAGCCCAGACAGGATGAACACTGAAGCTTTCTTT. The encoded protein is CASSPDRMNTEAFF.

V and J are TRBV7-9 and TRBJ2-7, with D possibly being TRBD1 (6 bases). CDR3 size: 13 residues. The V end was cut by 4 bases, the J end by 6 bases, with 13 bases between. Per germline, CDR1 SEHNR and CDR2 FQNEAQ (reference sequence). Here the CDR3 reads CASSSDGGTEQYF. The CDR3 DNA sequence: TGTGCCAGCAGCTCCGATGGGGGCACCGAGCAGTACTTC.

V usage is TRBV4-1 and J usage is TRBJ1-1; D is unclear. V dropped 1 base and J dropped 4 bases, with 10 bases sitting between them. CDR1 MGHRA and CDR2 YSYEKL come from the germline V gene. The CDR3 totals 14 residues. The CDR3 protein is CASSQVRAATEAFF. The CDR3 DNA follows: TGCGCCAGCAGCCAAGTGAGGGCGGCCACTGAAGCTTTCTTT.

This clone counts as medium-sized. The V call is TRBV6-1, the J call TRBJ1-2; TRBD1 agrees at 7 bases. Trimming removed 10 bases from V and 0 bases from J; junction bases left unmatched: 11. Per germline, CDR1 MNHNS and CDR2 SASEGT. This CDR3 has 15 residues. The chain's CDR3 is CATEGQVTTNYGYTF. DNA of the CDR3: TGTGCCACCGAAGGACAGGTGACTACTAACTATGGCTACACCTTC.

The V call is TRBV6-6, the J call TRBJ2-7, with 9 bases fitting TRBD1. Germline lookup yields CDR1 MNHNY and CDR2 SVGAGI (reference sequence). The CDR3 is 15 amino acids. Trimming cost V 4 bases and J 2 bases; bases outside gene matches: 6. The CDR3 is CASSSMDRGPYEQYF. The CDR3 region has the DNA TGTGCCAGCAGTTCCATGGACAGGGGTCCCTACGAGCAGTACTTC.

This clone was counted a few times. The chain has TRBV6-5 and TRBJ1-1, with D uncertain. The CDR3 consists of 13 residues. The V end lost 7 bases, the J end lost 1 base, and 10 bases lay between the germline ends. Germline V lookup: CDR1 MNHEY, CDR2 SVGAGI. The CDR3 sequence is CASTSPGNTEAFF. CDR3 nucleotide sequence: TGTGCCAGCACCTCTCCGGGGAACACTGAAGCTTTCTTT.

The table lists this clone with a count of one. The chain has TRBV23-1 and TRBJ2-7; 8 nucleotides align to TRBD2. TRBV23-1 counts as an open reading frame of uncertain function. V lost 8 bases to trimming and J lost 0 bases; unmatched junction nucleotides: 9. This CDR3 comprises 15 residues. CDR3 amino acids: CASQPGGASSYEQYF. CDR3 DNA sequence: TGCGCCAGCCAACCGGGGGGGGCGAGCTCCTACGAGCAGTACTTC.

The chain links TRBV27 to TRBJ2-5; D call uncertain. CDR3 length: 14 residues. V dropped 4 bases and J dropped 9 bases, with 18 bases sitting between them. The V gene's germline CDR1 is MNHEY and CDR2 SMNVEV (reference sequence). Here the CDR3 reads CASSCVLPGCSQYF. CDR3 DNA sequence: TGTGCCAGCAGTTGTGTCCTCCCAGGCTGTTCCCAGTACTTC.

The J gene is TRBJ1-5, the V gene TRBV25-1, with a tentative D call TRBD1 (6 bases). The germline V and J ends were trimmed by 5 bases and 3 bases, with 11 bases remaining between them. The germline V gene encodes CDR1 MGHDK and CDR2 SYGVNS. The CDR3 runs 14 residues. CDR3 DNA sequence: TGTGCCAGCAGTCGCAGACAGGACAATCAGCCCCAGCATTTT. It translates to CASSRRQDNQPQHF.

The chain joins TRBV30 to TRBJ2-1, with D tentatively TRBD2 (6 bases). In germline, CDR1 is GTSNPN, CDR2 SVGIG (reference sequence). This CDR3 is built from 15 residues. Trimming cost V 1 base and J 5 bases, with 15 bases left between them. The CDR3 DNA reads as TGTGCCTGGAGTGAGGGAGGTTCGAGTCACAATGAGCAGTTCTTC. Residues: CAWSEGGSSHNEQFF.

This chain uses TRBV6-4 with TRBJ2-1, with D perhaps matching TRBD1 (5 bases). V was cut by 5 bases and J by 0 bases, with 14 bases left in between. The CDR3 length is 16 residues. Germline V CDR1 and CDR2: MRHNA, SNTAGT. This CDR3 is CASSLTVGASYNEQFF. CDR3 nucleotides: TGTGCCAGCAGTCTCACGGTTGGGGCCTCCTACAATGAGCAGTTCTTC.

Worth noting for this clone: Other DNA sequences from this sample encode an identical CDR3 as well. This chain uses TRBV18 with TRBJ1-5; TRBD1 agrees at 8 bases. Germline V gene data show CDR1 as KGHSH and CDR2 as LQKENI. V lost 5 bases and J lost 5; bases outside the gene matches: 2. The CDR3 is 13 residues long. CDR3 DNA sequence: TGTGCCAGCTCAACGGACAGGGATCAGCCCCAGCATTTT. This gives the protein CASSTDRDQPQHF.

DNA of the CDR3: TGCAGCGTTGCCGTCGGGACAGGGTCGAACGAGCAGTACTTC. This encodes CSVAVGTGSNEQYF. This rearrangement joins TRBV29-1 to TRBJ2-7; TRBD1 aligns across 9 bases. The germline CDR1 and CDR2 sequences are SQVTM and ANQGSEA. The CDR3 has 14 amino acids. V shed 4 bases and J 5 bases; nucleotides not matched to a gene: 9.

The chain is built from TRBV10-3 and TRBJ2-1; 7 nucleotides line up with TRBD1. The CDR3 runs to 15 residues. J was trimmed by 5 bases and V by 4 bases; bases with no gene match: 8. Looked up from germline, CDR1 is ENHRY and CDR2 is SYGVKD. CDR3 coding DNA: TGTGCCATCAGTGGAGGGACAGTTAAAAACAATGAGCAGTTCTTC. This encodes CAISGGTVKNNEQFF.

The V gene is TRBV27, the J gene TRBJ2-6; 10 positions agree with TRBD1. Germline lookup yields CDR1 MNHEY and CDR2 SMNVEV (reference sequence). Trimming at V came to 5 bases and at J to 3 bases, leaving 13 bases not matched to a gene. The CDR3 extends over 19 amino acids. CDR3 in amino acids: CASSHPGTGEGFGANVLTF. CDR3 in DNA: TGTGCCAGCAGTCATCCCGGGACAGGGGAAGGCTTTGGGGCCAACGTCCTGACTTTC.

The DNA for the CDR3 is TGCGCCAGCAGCCAAGTGACAGGGTACCCCTACGAGCAGTACTTC. It codes for CASSQVTGYPYEQYF. The V and J genes are TRBV4-3 and TRBJ2-7; 7 bases match TRBD1. CDR1 LGHNA and CDR2 YSLEER come from the germline V gene. The CDR3 runs to 15 residues. The trim removed 1 base at V and 2 bases at J, leaving 5 bases unmatched.

V usage is TRBV7-2 and J usage is TRBJ1-2; a possible D gene is TRBD1 (6 bases). V lost 4 bases and J lost 4, with 19 bases in between. The CDR3 consists of 16 residues. In germline, CDR1 is SGHTA, CDR2 FQGNSA. The CDR3 here is CASSSNPGGSLYGYTF. CDR3 DNA: TGTGCCAGCAGCTCAAACCCGGGGGGCAGCCTCTATGGCTACACCTTC.

The chain recombines TRBV30 with TRBJ1-5, with a possible D match to TRBD1 (5 bases). Germline V gene data show CDR1 as GTSNPN and CDR2 as SVGIG (reference sequence). Trimming pared 2 bases from V and 6 bases from J, leaving 14 bases between. The CDR3 is made up of 14 amino acids. CDR3 sequence reads: CAWSYFGGTQPQHF. DNA of the CDR3: TGTGCCTGGAGTTATTTCGGGGGGACTCAGCCCCAGCATTTT.

The gene calls are TRBV19 and TRBJ1-1; D possibly corresponds to TRBD1 (5 bases). V gave up 3 bases and J gave up 5 bases, with 10 bases separating them. Per germline, CDR1 LNHDA and CDR2 SQIVND (reference sequence). The CDR3 loop spans 13 amino acids. As DNA, the CDR3 is TGTGCCAGTAGTATTGTGGAGGGGACTGAAGCTTTCTTT. Translating it yields CASSIVEGTEAFF.

This clone has a single count. In DNA form, the CDR3 reads TGCGCCAGCAGCCGGGAATCGGGGGGCATCGGGGAGCAGTTCTTC. Its translation is CASSRESGGIGEQFF. The chain carries TRBV4-3 and TRBJ2-1; possible D gene TRBD2, 7 bases. Trimming removed 4 bases at V and 10 bases at J, with 20 bases between. CDR3 length equals 15 residues. Germline V lookup: CDR1 LGHNA, CDR2 YSLEER.

The V call is TRBV5-1, the J call TRBJ2-7; D possibly corresponds to TRBD2 (6 bases). CDR1 is SGHRS, CDR2 YFSETQ, per germline. This CDR3 has 17 residues. Trimming removed 4 bases at V and 3 bases at J, with 23 bases between. The CDR3, as DNA: TGCGCCAGCAGCGCTCCCGTTGGAGGGACCAGAAACTACGAGCAGTACTTC. The encoded protein is CASSAPVGGTRNYEQYF.

The rearrangement joins TRBV6-6 to TRBJ2-4; the match to TRBD2 covers 8 bases. The junction had 7 bases not matched to a gene; V was cut back by 6 bases and J by 3 bases. The CDR3 totals 15 residues. In germline, CDR1 is MNHNY, CDR2 SVGAGI (reference sequence). The CDR3 bases are TGTGCCAGCAGGGTTAGCGGGATTGACAAAAACATTCAGTACTTC. Its protein is CASRVSGIDKNIQYF.

J is TRBJ2-7 and V is TRBV5-1; D unclear. The germline gives CDR1 SGHRS, CDR2 YFSETQ. The CDR3 sequence is 13 residues long. Trimming stripped 1 base from V and 0 bases from J, with 5 bases between. CDR3 nucleotide sequence: TGCGCCAGCAGCTTGTTTAGCTCCTACGAGCAGTACTTC. Translated: CASSLFSSYEQYF.

The V and J genes are TRBV18 and TRBJ2-5; D is unclear. This CDR3 has 12 amino acids. Trimming pared 6 bases from V and 5 bases from J, leaving 10 bases between. Germline V CDR1 and CDR2: KGHSH, LQKENI. This chain's CDR3 is CASSNPRETQYF. The DNA for the CDR3 is TGTGCCAGCTCGAATCCCCGGGAGACCCAGTACTTC.

The chain links TRBV5-6 to TRBJ2-7, with D perhaps TRBD1 (5 bases). Trimming cost V 7 bases and J 1 base, with 18 bases left between them. The CDR3 runs to 15 residues. CDR1 and CDR2 (germline): SGHDT, YYEEEE. The CDR3 DNA reads as TGTGCCAGCGCCTTCCTTCAGGGTCAGTCCTACGAGCAGTACTTC. It translates to CASAFLQGQSYEQYF.